This T cell receptor beta chain comes out of a study of T cells in Graves' hyperthyroidism and ophthalmopathy. Researchers took RNA transcripts and amplified the TCR beta CDR3 regions from them. The HTBI primer set drove a first-round RT-PCR of the TCR CDR3. A single record per CDR3 protein comes from TCRdb applying MiXCR to the multiplex PCR reads. The sample holds approximately 420,000 distinct CDR3 sequences, roughly 13% seen once. J gave up 7 bases and V 5 bases, and 8 bases lay outside the gene matches. This CDR3 has 14 residues. In germline, CDR1 is SGHAT, CDR2 FQNNGV. This clonotype was seen ten or more times.

Source material: blood. This chain joins TRBV11-2 and TRBJ2-7; TRBD1 aligns across 10 bases. This sequence was found in a woman aged 18 to 35 with Graves' hyperthyroidism. CDR3 sequence (DNA): TGTGCCAGCAGCCGGGACAGGGGATTGAGGGAGCAGTACTTC. Encoded protein: CASSRDRGLREQYF.